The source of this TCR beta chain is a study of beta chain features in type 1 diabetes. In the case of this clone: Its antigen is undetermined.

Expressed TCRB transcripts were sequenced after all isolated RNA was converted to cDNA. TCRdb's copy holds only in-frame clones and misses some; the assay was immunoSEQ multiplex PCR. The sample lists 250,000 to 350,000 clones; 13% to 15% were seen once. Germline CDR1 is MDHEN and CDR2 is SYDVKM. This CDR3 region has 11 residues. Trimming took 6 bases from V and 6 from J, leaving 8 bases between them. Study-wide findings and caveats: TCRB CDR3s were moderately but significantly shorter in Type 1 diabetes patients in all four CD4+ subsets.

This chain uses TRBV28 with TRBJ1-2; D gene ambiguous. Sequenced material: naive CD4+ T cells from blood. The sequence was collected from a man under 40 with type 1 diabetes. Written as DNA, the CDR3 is TGTGCCAGCAGAAACCGGGATGGCTACACCTTC. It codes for CASRNRDGYTF.